The rows below give T cell receptor beta chains drawn from one sample of a study of blood T cell repertoires in COVID-19. The assay was immunoSEQ multiplex PCR, and TCRdb's table has in-frame clones only and misses some. This sample carries about 68,000 clones, under 95% of them seen once, and the ten largest clones take 4.8%. The sample comprised peripheral blood. Receptors were obtained from a woman aged 60-75 years with active COVID-19. CDR3s include the opening cysteine and the closing phenylalanine or tryptophan. Size is stated for part of the rows, as once, few or many counts, or as a class when the clone is expanded.

>-|TRBV19|TRBJ1-1
CASSIGVAERNTEAFF
>-|TRBV14|TRBJ1-6
CASSRTGTLNSPLHF
>-|TRBV6-5|TRBJ1-1
CASRPPGPGAEAFF
>-|TRBV20-1|TRBJ1-2
CSASSGDRGIYGYTF
>-|TRBV5-1|TRBJ2-3
CASSPGTSGDTQYF
>-|TRBV7-9|TRBJ1-6
CASSAGDRVYSPLHF
>once|TRBV6-6|TRBJ2-1
CASTNPGAGEKNEQFF
>-|TRBV6-1|TRBJ1-2
CASSEFGQGTGGYTF
>-|TRBV5-8|TRBJ2-5
CASSFTVQETQYF
>-|TRBV12-5|TRBJ2-3
CASGLTGGPTDTQYF
>-|TRBV5-1|TRBJ2-1
CASSPQTSGYEQFF
>-|TRBV19|TRBJ2-3
CASSIRTSGVTDTQYF
>-|TRBV21-1|TRBJ2-6
CASSLTGSSGANVLTF
>-|TRBV2|TRBJ1-2
CASSDPNSNYGYTF
>-|TRBV7-2|TRBJ2-1
CASSLGTTGNEQFF
>-|TRBV6-5|TRBJ2-2
CASSPFAGGFGELFF
>-|TRBV6-1|TRBJ2-5
CASSEGGAQETQYF
>-|TRBV10-3|TRBJ1-1
CAISERDREGFVGTEAFF
>-|TRBV11-1|TRBJ1-2
CASSPEGSYGYTF
>-|TRBV3-1/TRBV3-2|TRBJ2-2
CASSQYRDRGNTGELFF
>-|TRBV5-4|TRBJ2-3
CASSLGLARTDTQYF
>-|TRBV4-1|TRBJ1-1
CASSQQQGGTEAFF
>-|TRBV11-2|TRBJ2-3
CASSLGLGSGRASEQYF
>-|TRBV5-1|TRBJ1-2
CASRVGSDGYTF
>-|TRBV29-1|TRBJ1-1
CSVDGDMNTEAFF
>-|TRBV6-5|TRBJ1-1
CASSRTENTEAFF
>-|TRBV4-1|TRBJ2-1
CASSQAFLVAGYNEQFF
>-|TRBV28|TRBJ2-7
CASSLTSGHAYEQYF